These 8 T cell receptor beta chains were sequenced from one sample in a study of blood T cell repertoires in COVID-19. The data were produced by immunoSEQ multiplex PCR, yet TCRdb's version contains in-frame clones alone and is incomplete. This sample has 300,000 to 400,000 clones, with around 87% found just once. The sequenced sample consisted of PBMCs or T cells enriched from blood (not recorded which). The receptors stem from a woman aged 25 to 39 with acute COVID-19.

The rearrangement links TRBV7-3 to TRBJ2-1, with TRBD1 matching 9 bases. The V and J ends lost 7 bases and 5 bases, in that order; junction bases with no gene match: 6. CDR3 size: 14 residues. CDR1 SGHTA and CDR2 FQGTGA come from the germline V gene. The CDR3 DNA sequence: TGTGCCAGCAAAGGACAGGGGCTGAACAATGAGCAGTTCTTC. Its translation is CASKGQGLNNEQFF. Supplemented by reference TRBV7-3 and TRBJ2-1, the full variable domain reads GAGVSQTPSNKVTEKGKYVELRCDPISGHTALYWYRQSLGQGPEFLIYFQGTGAADDSGLPNDRFFAVRPEGSVSTLKIQRTERGDSAVYLCASKGQGLNNEQFFGPGTRLTVL.

The V gene is TRBV6-5, the J gene TRBJ2-5; 9 bases line up with TRBD1. V dropped 5 bases and J dropped 7; count of bases not matched to a gene: 5. The germline gives CDR1 MNHEY, CDR2 SVGAGI. The CDR3 extends over 13 amino acids. CDR3 loop: CASSLTGGRTQYF. CDR3 sequence (DNA): TGTGCCAGCAGTCTTACAGGGGGCAGGACCCAGTACTTC.

The chain employs TRBV19 and TRBJ2-1, with 8 bases matching TRBD1. Losses at the gene ends were 4 bases for V and 8 bases for J; bases not matched to a gene: 7. Germline V CDR1 and CDR2: LNHDA, SQIVND (reference sequence). This CDR3 is built from 14 residues. The CDR3 reads CASSTRTGLDEQFF. DNA of the CDR3: TGTGCCAGTAGTACACGGACAGGGCTTGATGAGCAGTTCTTC.

This chain connects TRBV4-1 to TRBJ1-2; 11 bases line up with TRBD1. Germline V lookup: CDR1 MGHRA, CDR2 YSYEKL. The J segment lost 2 bases and the V segment lost 3 bases, leaving 11 bases of the junction unmatched. The CDR3 has 18 amino acids. The CDR3 spells CASSQVSGTGGRNYGYTF. In DNA form, the CDR3 reads TGCGCCAGCAGCCAGGTATCCGGGACAGGGGGTCGAAACTATGGCTACACCTTC.

The chain uses TRBV5-5 and TRBJ1-1, with TRBD1 matching over 7 bases. The CDR3 has 16 amino acids. From germline, CDR1 is SGHKS and CDR2 YYEKEE (reference sequence). Trimming took 3 bases from V and 4 from J; bases not matched to a gene: 12. CDR3 sequence: CASSWGRQGTGTEAFF. In DNA, the CDR3 is TGTGCCAGCAGCTGGGGAAGACAGGGTACGGGCACTGAAGCTTTCTTT.

The rearrangement joins TRBV20-1 to TRBJ2-7, with a tentative D call TRBD1 (5 bases). The CDR3 runs to 15 residues. V dropped 3 bases and J dropped 1 base, with 16 bases sitting between them. Per germline, CDR1 DFQATT and CDR2 SNEGSKA (reference sequence). The DNA for the CDR3 is TGCAGTGCTAGTAGTCCCAGGGTGAGGTCCTACGAGCAGTACTTC. Encoded protein: CSASSPRVRSYEQYF.

The V call is TRBV2, the J call TRBJ1-2; TRBD1 might be the D (6 bases). The germline V gene has CDR1 SNHLY and CDR2 FYNNEI. CDR3 size: 14 residues. Trimming removed 4 bases at V and 3 bases at J, with 12 bases between. The CDR3 here is CASSGNRAYYGYTF. In nucleotides, the CDR3 is TGTGCCAGCAGTGGCAACAGGGCTTACTATGGCTACACCTTC.

This sequence joins TRBV2 and TRBJ1-1, with D maybe TRBD1 (6 bases). This CDR3 comprises 13 residues. V was cut by 2 bases and J by 7 bases, with 11 bases left in between. The germline V gene encodes CDR1 SNHLY and CDR2 FYNNEI. The CDR3 reads CASSELGASEAFF. In DNA, the CDR3 is TGTGCCAGCAGTGAATTGGGGGCAAGTGAAGCTTTCTTT. Together with reference TRBV2 and TRBJ1-1, the CDR3 gives the full variable domain: EPEVTQTPSHQVTQMGQEVILRCVPISNHLYFYWYRQILGQKVEFLVSFYNNEISEKSEIFDDQFSVERPDGSNFTLKIRSTKLEDSAMYFCASSELGASEAFFGQGTRLTVV.